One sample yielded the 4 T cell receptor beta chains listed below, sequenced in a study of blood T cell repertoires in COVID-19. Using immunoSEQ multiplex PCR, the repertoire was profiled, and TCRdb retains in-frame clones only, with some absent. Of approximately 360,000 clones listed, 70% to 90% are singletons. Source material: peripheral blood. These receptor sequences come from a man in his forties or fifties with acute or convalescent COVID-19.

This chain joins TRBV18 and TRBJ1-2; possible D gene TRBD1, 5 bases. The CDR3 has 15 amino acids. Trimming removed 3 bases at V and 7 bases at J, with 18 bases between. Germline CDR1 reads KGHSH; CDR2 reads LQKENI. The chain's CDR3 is CASSPPWQGGTGYTF. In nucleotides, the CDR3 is TGTGCCAGCTCACCCCCCTGGCAGGGAGGGACTGGCTACACCTTC.

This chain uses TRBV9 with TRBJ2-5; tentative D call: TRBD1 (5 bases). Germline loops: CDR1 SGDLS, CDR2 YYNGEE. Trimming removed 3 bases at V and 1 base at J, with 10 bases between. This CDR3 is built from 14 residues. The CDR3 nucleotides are TGTGCCAGCAGCGCGGACATTTTCCAAGAGACCCAGTACTTC. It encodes CASSADIFQETQYF.

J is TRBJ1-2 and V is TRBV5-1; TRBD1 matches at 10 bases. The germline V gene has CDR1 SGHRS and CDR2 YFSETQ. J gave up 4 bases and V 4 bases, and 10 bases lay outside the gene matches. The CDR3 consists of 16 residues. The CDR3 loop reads CASSVAYWDRGYGYTF. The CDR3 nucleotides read TGCGCCAGCAGCGTGGCCTATTGGGACAGGGGCTATGGCTACACCTTC.

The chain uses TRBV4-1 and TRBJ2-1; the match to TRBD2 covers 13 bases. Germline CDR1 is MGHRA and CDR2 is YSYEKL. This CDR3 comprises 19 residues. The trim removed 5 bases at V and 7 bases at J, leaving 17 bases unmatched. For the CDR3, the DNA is TGCGCCAGCAGCTTCCGGACTAGCGGGAGTCTTTTGGGGGGGAATGAGCAGTTCTTC. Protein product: CASSFRTSGSLLGGNEQFF.